One sample yielded the 20 T cell receptor beta chains listed below, sequenced in a study of T-cell reconstitution after alpha-beta-depleted transplantation in children (dated by TCRdb to the mid-2010s). The sample's treatment or condition, from its label and the paper: allogeneic hematopoietic cell transplantation with graft depleted of TCRalphabeta T cells and CD19 B cells. The receptor library was made with PCR. Sequencing used an Illumina HiSeq 2500. TCR libraries were prepared with molecular barcoding, using unique molecular identifiers to normalize TCRbeta repertoire quantification. TCRdb reanalyzed the raw reads on its own, using fastp at Q25 for trimming and MiXCR for clone calling, and kept in-frame beta chains. For every CDR3 protein sequence, its rows merge into one entry that carries the most common genes and DNA. The sample table shows 540,000 or so distinct CDR3 sequences, and more than 20% are seen once. The top ten constitute around an eighth of the sample.

The sequences come from PBMCs, mostly from graft donor cells, collected 360 days after TCRalphabeta/CD19-depleted stem cell transplant. Every receptor here comes from a boy under two years old who had a stem cell transplant for acute myeloid leukemia, so the T cells may come from the graft donor.

The chain is built from TRBV20-1 and TRBJ2-3; possible D gene TRBD2, 6 bases. There are 13 residues in the CDR3. V was trimmed by 2 bases and J by 5 bases, leaving 11 bases between them. The germline V gene has CDR1 DFQATT and CDR2 SNEGSKA (reference sequence). Here the CDR3 reads CSARTGGIDTQYF. The CDR3 DNA sequence: TGCAGTGCTAGAACCGGGGGAATAGATACGCAGTATTTT.

The rearrangement uses TRBV20-1 and TRBJ2-7; D is perhaps TRBD2 (5 bases). The germline CDR1 and CDR2 sequences are DFQATT and SNEGSKA (reference sequence). The CDR3 has 14 residues. V was clipped by 6 bases and J by 5 bases, with 20 bases between them. The CDR3 protein is CSARPTSKGHEQYF. In DNA form, the CDR3 reads TGCAGTGCCAGGCCTACTAGTAAGGGCCACGAGCAGTACTTC.

This clonotype was detected a few times. The J gene is TRBJ2-4, the V gene TRBV10-3; D uncertain. Deletions cut 2 bases from V and 6 bases from J, with 8 bases between. The CDR3 loop spans 13 amino acids. Germline CDR1 and CDR2: ENHRY and SYGVKD. This chain's CDR3 is CAISEQPSNIQYF. The CDR3 DNA sequence: TGTGCCATCAGTGAGCAGCCGTCAAACATTCAGTACTTC.

This clonotype showed up many times. This chain connects TRBV7-2 to TRBJ2-3; 8 bases align to TRBD2. The CDR3 contains 15 residues. V gave up 3 bases and J gave up 5 bases; unmatched junction bases: 7. The germline gives CDR1 SGHTA, CDR2 FQGNSA. This chain's CDR3 is CASSFTGGQGDTQYF. In nucleotides, the CDR3 is TGTGCCAGCAGCTTCACGGGGGGGCAGGGAGATACGCAGTATTTT.

The rearrangement uses TRBV14 and TRBJ2-1; TRBD2 agrees at 7 bases. V dropped 0 bases and J dropped 0; count of bases not matched to a gene: 2. CDR1 and CDR2 from the germline V gene are SGHDN and FVKESK. The CDR3 has 16 residues. The CDR3 nucleotides are TGTGCCAGCAGCCAAGAGCGGGGGAGCTCCTACAATGAGCAGTTCTTC. This codes for CASSQERGSSYNEQFF.

The chain has TRBV4-3 and TRBJ1-1, with D perhaps matching TRBD1 (5 bases). V gave up 2 bases and J gave up 6 bases, with 10 bases separating them. The CDR3 extends over 13 amino acids. Looked up from germline, CDR1 is LGHNA and CDR2 is YSLEER. This CDR3 is CASSQSGGAEAFF. The CDR3 bases are TGCGCCAGCAGCCAATCGGGGGGGGCTGAAGCTTTCTTT.

This rearrangement joins TRBV20-1 to TRBJ1-1; the D gene is possibly TRBD1 (5 bases). Trimming stripped 0 bases from V and 3 bases from J, with 14 bases between. Germline V gene lookup returns CDR1 DFQATT and CDR2 SNEGSKA (reference sequence). There are 15 residues in the CDR3. This chain's CDR3 is CSARDRETADTEAFF. The DNA of the CDR3 is TGCAGTGCTAGAGATCGGGAGACAGCGGACACTGAAGCTTTCTTT.

This clonotype was seen many times. This chain uses TRBV6-2 or TRBV6-3 with TRBJ2-5; D gene unclear. CDR1 MNHEY and CDR2 SVGEGT come from the germline V gene. Trimming shortened V by 3 bases and J by 4 bases, and 3 bases separated the two germline ends. CDR3 size: 11 residues. Here the CDR3 DNA reads TGTGCCAGCAGTTATCCAGAGACCCAGTACTTC. Protein: CASSYPETQYF.

V is TRBV12-3 or TRBV12-4 and J is TRBJ2-1; D unresolved. The CDR3 contains 14 residues. V lost 4 bases and J 10 bases, leaving 17 bases between the germline ends. For the CDR3, the DNA is TGTGCCAGCAGTTGGAACGGTCCCCTCAACGAGCAGTTCTTC. As protein: CASSWNGPLNEQFF.

The table lists this clonotype with a few counts. V usage is TRBV6-1 and J usage is TRBJ1-6, with D possibly being TRBD1 (5 bases). V dropped 6 bases and J dropped 4 bases, with 19 bases sitting between them. The CDR3 runs to 17 residues. Germline V gene data show CDR1 as MNHNS and CDR2 as SASEGT. This chain's CDR3 is CASSPEPGSAYNSPLHF. As DNA, the CDR3 is TGTGCCAGCAGCCCTGAACCAGGGTCCGCTTATAATTCACCCCTCCACTTT.

This clonotype was detected many times. The J gene is TRBJ2-5, the V gene TRBV28, with a weak D call TRBD1 (6 bases). V lost 5 bases and J lost 3, with 13 bases in between. This CDR3 has 14 residues. Germline V lookup: CDR1 MDHEN, CDR2 SYDVKM. The CDR3 DNA sequence: TGTGCCAGCAGTGCCCATTACAGGGAAGAGACCCAGTACTTC. Its translation is CASSAHYREETQYF.

The chain joins TRBV5-6 to TRBJ2-2, with 8 bases lining up with TRBD1. The CDR3 is 17 amino acids. The J segment lost 5 bases and the V segment lost 2 bases, leaving 11 bases of the junction unmatched. Germline V lookup: CDR1 SGHDT, CDR2 YYEEEE. The CDR3 spells CASSLAWPRTGTGELFF. CDR3 nucleotide sequence: TGTGCCAGCAGCTTAGCGTGGCCTAGGACAGGGACCGGGGAGCTGTTTTTT. The full variable domain, in which reference TRBV5-6 and TRBJ2-2 provide the parts outside the CDR3, is DAGVTQSPTHLIKTRGQQVTLRCSPKSGHDTVSWYQQALGQGPQFIFQYYEEEERQRGNFPDRFSGHQFPNYSSELNVNALLLGDSALYLCASSLAWPRTGTGELFFGEGSRLTVL.

The CDR3 protein is CSASPHNEQFF. The CDR3 DNA sequence: TGCAGTGCTAGCCCACATAATGAGCAGTTCTTC. The rearrangement uses TRBV20-1 and TRBJ2-1; D remains ambiguous. From germline, CDR1 is DFQATT and CDR2 SNEGSKA (reference sequence). The CDR3 is made up of 11 amino acids. V dropped 3 bases and J dropped 7 bases, with 7 bases sitting between them.

This clonotype was counted many times. CDR3 nucleotide sequence: TGCAGTGCCCGGACTAGCGGGGGGGCAGATACGCAGTATTTT. This codes for CSARTSGGADTQYF. This chain connects TRBV20-1 to TRBJ2-3; 15 positions agree with TRBD2. Trimming removed 6 bases from V and 4 bases from J; junction bases left unmatched: 2. The CDR3 has 14 amino acids. Germline lookup yields CDR1 DFQATT and CDR2 SNEGSKA (reference sequence).

This chain joins TRBV20-1 and TRBJ2-1, with D hard to call. Germline CDR1 and CDR2: DFQATT and SNEGSKA (reference sequence). Deletions cut 4 bases from V and 9 bases from J, with 13 bases between. The CDR3 covers 12 residues. CDR3: CSAIRSMREQFF. DNA of the CDR3: TGCAGTGCTATCCGTAGCATGCGTGAGCAGTTCTTC.

The chain carries TRBV9 and TRBJ2-7; D is undetermined. Germline loops: CDR1 SGDLS, CDR2 YYNGEE. Trimming took off 0 bases at V and 2 bases at J, with 3 bases between the two ends. This CDR3 region has 12 residues. CDR3 protein: CASSVGAYEQYV. DNA for the CDR3: TGTGCCAGCAGCGTAGGAGCCTACGAGCAGTACGTC.

This chain joins TRBV7-6 and TRBJ2-3; 9 bases match TRBD2. V shed 1 base and J 4 bases; nucleotides not matched to a gene: 12. CDR3 length: 18 amino acids. Germline V CDR1 and CDR2: SGHVS, FNYEAQ. CDR3 nucleotide sequence: TGTGCCAGCAGCTTAGACCAAGGTAGCGGGGGTTTTGCAGATACGCAGTATTTT. This codes for CASSLDQGSGGFADTQYF.

The V call is TRBV20-1, the J call TRBJ1-4; D gene unclear. There are 15 residues in the CDR3. V was pared by 6 bases and J by 0 bases, with 14 bases between. The germline gives CDR1 DFQATT, CDR2 SNEGSKA (reference sequence). CDR3 sequence (DNA): TGCAGTGCCCCTGCACTAAATCCAACTAATGAAAAACTGTTTTTT. Translated: CSAPALNPTNEKLFF.

A single count supports this clonotype. This chain joins TRBV11-2 and TRBJ2-7; 7 bases map to TRBD1. V trimming: 4 bases; J trimming: 2 bases; junction bases outside the gene matches: 5. Germline V gene sequence: CDR1 SGHAT, CDR2 FQNNGV. The CDR3 totals 14 residues. CDR3: CASSSYTGAYEQYF. The CDR3 DNA sequence: TGTGCCAGCAGCTCCTATACAGGGGCCTACGAGCAGTACTTC.

This clonotype was recorded many times. The chain's CDR3 is CASSQEGFSYNEQFF. CDR3 nucleotides: TGTGCCAGCAGCCAAGAGGGGTTCTCCTACAATGAGCAGTTCTTC. The chain recombines TRBV4-2 with TRBJ2-1; D remains ambiguous. This CDR3 has 15 amino acids. Germline V gene lookup returns CDR1 LGHNA and CDR2 YNFKEQ. The germline V and J ends were trimmed by 0 bases and 0 bases, with 6 bases remaining between them.